These 17 T cell receptor beta chains were sequenced from one sample in a study of shared clonotypes between healthy human individuals. The repertoire was sequenced with immunoSEQ multiplex PCR; TCRdb's copy has only in-frame clones and lacks some. The sample consists of roughly 1.5 million clones, approximately 98% of them appearing once. The sequencing input was naive CD4+ T cells sorted from blood. Subset described: CD45RA+ positively selected. These receptors all stem from a man aged 25-40 years in good health.

The chain is built from TRBV5-6 and TRBJ1-5; D unclear. The CDR3 runs to 15 residues. CDR1 and CDR2 from the germline V gene are SGHDT and YYEEEE. Trimming stripped 3 bases from V and 6 bases from J, with 16 bases between. The CDR3 DNA sequence: TGTGCCAGCAGCTCTCACCTTGGAGTAGGTCAGCCCCAGCATTTT. Translating gives CASSSHLGVGQPQHF.

In this sample, this clone turned up once. The gene calls are TRBV7-2 and TRBJ1-1; maybe TRBD1 (5 bases). V dropped 3 bases and J dropped 4 bases, with 15 bases sitting between them. This CDR3 spans 15 amino acids. CDR1 and CDR2 (germline): SGHTA, FQGNSA. The CDR3 DNA reads as TGTGCCAGCAGCTTGAAGGACAAGACTCGCACTGAAGCTTTCTTT. It specifies CASSLKDKTRTEAFF.

V gene TRBV28 combines with J gene TRBJ2-7; 8 bases agree with TRBD2. The trim removed 2 bases at V and 11 bases at J, leaving 11 bases unmatched. The length of the CDR3 is 14 residues. Germline CDR1 reads MDHEN; CDR2 reads SYDVKM. CDR3 loop: CASSLGPGTRLKYF. The CDR3 DNA is TGTGCCAGCAGTTTAGGTCCCGGGACTAGATTAAAGTACTTC. The complete variable domain, with remaining parts taken from reference TRBV28 and TRBJ2-7, reads DVKVTQSSRYLVKRTGEKVFLECVQDMDHENMFWYRQDPGLGLRLIYFSYDVKMKEKGDIPEGYSVSREKKERFSLILESASTNQTSMYLCASSLGPGTRLKYFGPGTRLTVT.

J is TRBJ2-7 and V is TRBV21-1; TRBD2 is the table's D call, not checked against the DNA. TRBV21-1 is recorded as a pseudogene. The CDR3 spans 15 residues. The CDR3 nucleotides are TGTGCCAGCAGCAAAGAGGGAGGCGTTCTCTACGAGCAGTACTTC. It encodes CASSKEGGVLYEQYF.

This chain links TRBV10-2 with TRBJ2-1; possible D gene TRBD1, 7 bases. CDR3 size: 14 residues. Between the trimmed V and J ends, which lost 10 bases and 4 bases, there was a span of 17 bases. From germline, CDR1 is WSHSY and CDR2 SAAADI. The CDR3 sequence: CANAGQQIYNEQFF. In nucleotides, the CDR3 is TGCGCCAACGCGGGACAGCAAATATACAATGAGCAGTTCTTC.

The chain recombines TRBV10-3 with TRBJ2-7; TRBD1 aligns across 10 bases. With V trimmed by 10 bases and J by 5 bases, 11 bases remained unmatched. The CDR3 contains 14 residues. CDR1 ENHRY and CDR2 SYGVKD come from the germline V gene. CDR3 sequence (DNA): TGTGCCACGACTACTGGGACAGGGGTGCACGAGCAGTACTTC. This sequence encodes CATTTGTGVHEQYF.

V gene TRBV19 combines with J gene TRBJ2-7, with no clear D. The V and J ends lost 6 bases and 3 bases respectively, with 15 bases between them. Germline CDR1 is LNHDA and CDR2 is SQIVND (reference sequence). The CDR3 is 14 amino acids. CDR3 in amino acids: CASSLVYSDYEQYF. The CDR3 DNA sequence: TGTGCCAGTAGCCTGGTTTATTCAGACTACGAGCAGTACTTC.

The genes are TRBV18 and TRBJ2-3; TRBD1 might be the D (5 bases). This CDR3 contains 14 residues. V gave up 3 bases and J gave up 1 base, with 8 bases separating them. Germline V gene lookup returns CDR1 KGHSH and CDR2 LQKENI. The CDR3 loop reads CASSPTAGTDTQYF. The DNA for the CDR3 is TGTGCCAGCTCACCGACAGCCGGCACAGATACGCAGTATTTT.

This clone was detected only once. The J gene is TRBJ2-7, the V gene TRBV2, with 8 bases lining up with TRBD1. Germline trimming cut 3 bases from V and 1 base from J; bases unmatched to any gene: 5. Germline V CDR1 and CDR2: SNHLY, FYNNEI. This CDR3 comprises 15 residues. In nucleotides, the CDR3 is TGTGCCAGCAGTGACCGGACAGGGTCATCCTACGAGCAGTACTTC. Its translation is CASSDRTGSSYEQYF.

This chain links TRBV7-3 with TRBJ2-3; D is possibly TRBD1 (5 bases). The ends were cut back, 2 bases at V and 0 bases at J, with 24 bases in the middle. CDR3 length equals 20 residues. The germline V gene has CDR1 SGHTA and CDR2 FQGTGA. The chain's CDR3 is CASSLVYWGRDNTSTDTQYF. The CDR3 DNA sequence: TGTGCCAGCAGCTTAGTGTATTGGGGCAGAGATAATACTAGCACAGATACGCAGTATTTT.

The rearrangement uses TRBV7-9 and TRBJ2-7, with TRBD1 as a possible D gene (5 bases). The ends were cut back, 3 bases at V and 2 bases at J, with 17 bases in the middle. Germline V gene data show CDR1 as SEHNR and CDR2 as FQNEAQ (reference sequence). The length of the CDR3 is 16 residues. CDR3 in DNA: TGTGCCAGCAGCTTTGGTCAGGGTGTGGGGACCTACGAGCAGTACTTC. Encoded protein: CASSFGQGVGTYEQYF. Variable domain in full (rest from reference TRBV7-9 and TRBJ2-7): DTGVSQNPRHKITKRGQNVTFRCDPISEHNRLYWYRQTLGQGPEFLTYFQNEAQLEKSRLLSDRFSAERPKGSFSTLEIQRTEQGDSAMYLCASSFGQGVGTYEQYFGPGTRLTVT.

The V call is TRBV15, the J call TRBJ2-2; D not certain. CDR3 length: 16 residues. V was trimmed by 0 bases and J by 1 base, leaving 9 bases between them. The germline CDR1 and CDR2 sequences are LNHNV and YYDKDF (reference sequence). CDR3 loop: CATSREYNRNTGELFF. For the CDR3, the DNA is TGTGCCACCAGCAGAGAATATAATCGGAACACCGGGGAGCTGTTTTTT.

The rearrangement uses TRBV6-1 and TRBJ2-7; possible D gene TRBD2, 6 bases. Germline CDR1 is MNHNS and CDR2 is SASEGT. The ends were cut back, 3 bases at V and 0 bases at J, with 12 bases in the middle. The CDR3 spans 15 residues. The CDR3 DNA reads as TGTGCCAGCAGTGAGGGGGGATTGAGCTCCTACGAGCAGTACTTC. This sequence encodes CASSEGGLSSYEQYF.

The chain recombines TRBV15 with TRBJ2-1; TRBD1 might be the D (6 bases). V lost 0 bases, J lost 5 bases, and 20 bases lay in between. The CDR3 runs 18 residues. CDR1 and CDR2 (germline): LNHNV, YYDKDF (reference sequence). In DNA, the CDR3 is TGTGCCACCAGCAGAGATCTTCTTGGGGGCTCGGTGGACAATGAGCAGTTCTTC. It specifies CATSRDLLGGSVDNEQFF.

The J gene is TRBJ2-7, the V gene TRBV10-2; D is tentatively TRBD1 or TRBD2 (8 bases each). Trimming removed 7 bases from V and 3 bases from J, with 16 bases in between. Per the germline V gene, CDR1 is WSHSY and CDR2 is SAAADI. The CDR3 runs to 14 residues. CDR3 residues: CASTRGLAGYEQYF. Written as DNA, the CDR3 is TGCGCCAGCACCAGGGGGCTAGCGGGCTACGAGCAGTACTTC.

The rearrangement uses TRBV7-8 and TRBJ2-5, with 7 bases identical to TRBD1. V trimming: 6 bases; J trimming: 7 bases; junction bases outside the gene matches: 14. The CDR3 is made up of 15 amino acids. CDR1 and CDR2 from the germline V gene are SGHVS and FQNEAQ. CDR3 coding DNA: TGTGCCAGCAGAAACGGACAGGCCCCAACAGGGACCCAGTACTTC. It encodes CASRNGQAPTGTQYF.

The rearrangement joins TRBV9 to TRBJ1-1; D possibly corresponds to TRBD1 (6 bases). In germline, CDR1 is SGDLS, CDR2 YYNGEE. Trimming took off 0 bases at V and 3 bases at J, with 24 bases between the two ends. The CDR3 runs to 19 residues. CDR3 residues: CASSVAPGAGAGADTEAFF. DNA of the CDR3: TGTGCCAGCAGCGTAGCCCCAGGGGCAGGGGCAGGGGCGGACACTGAAGCTTTCTTT.